These 15 T cell receptor beta chains share one sample of origin, sequenced in a study of T cell responses to AZD1222 COVID-19 vaccine. TCRdb's copy holds only in-frame clones and misses some; the assay was immunoSEQ multiplex PCR. Altogether 100,000 to 150,000 clones are present, approximately 92% being singletons, with the ten largest covering around 1.1%. The sample in question was peripheral blood, obtained 28 days after the second AZD1222 dose. The origin of the receptors is an adult who received the AZD1222 COVID-19 vaccine.

V usage is TRBV18 and J usage is TRBJ2-7, with D tentatively TRBD1 or TRBD2 (5 bases each). This CDR3 is built from 15 residues. Germline CDR1 reads KGHSH; CDR2 reads LQKENI. Trimming took 3 bases from V and 2 from J, leaving 14 bases between them. CDR3 region: CASSPGRMGTYEQYF. The CDR3, as DNA: TGTGCCAGCTCACCGGGACGCATGGGCACCTACGAGCAGTACTTC.

V is TRBV7-6 and J is TRBJ2-2; 7 nucleotides agree with TRBD1. V lost 1 base, J lost 2 bases, and 10 bases stayed unmatched. The germline V gene encodes CDR1 SGHVS and CDR2 FNYEAQ. This CDR3 is 18 amino acids long. The CDR3 sequence is CASSLGPRQGRNTGELFF. The CDR3 DNA reads as TGTGCCAGCAGCTTAGGGCCCAGACAGGGAAGAAACACCGGGGAGCTGTTTTTT.

The rearrangement joins TRBV15 to TRBJ2-1; D gene uncertain. Trimming removed 0 bases at V and 0 bases at J, with 9 bases between. CDR3 length equals 16 residues. Germline V gene sequence: CDR1 LNHNV, CDR2 YYDKDF (reference sequence). Written as DNA, the CDR3 is TGTGCCACCAGCAGAGAGGTCCCCCCCTCCTACAATGAGCAGTTCTTC. Protein: CATSREVPPSYNEQFF.

The chain links TRBV19 to TRBJ2-1; D is undetermined. V lost 4 bases, J lost 4 bases, and 17 bases lay in between. CDR1 and CDR2 from the germline V gene are LNHDA and SQIVND (reference sequence). The CDR3 spans 16 residues. The CDR3 loop reads CASSRSETRFYNEQFF. The CDR3 bases are TGTGCCAGTAGTAGATCCGAGACTCGATTTTACAATGAGCAGTTCTTC.

The chain carries TRBV9 and TRBJ2-5, with D maybe TRBD2 (5 bases). CDR3 length equals 14 residues. The V and J ends lost 3 bases and 1 base respectively, with 10 bases between them. Germline V lookup: CDR1 SGDLS, CDR2 YYNGEE. The CDR3, as DNA: TGTGCCAGCAGCGCCGGGAACCTCCAAGAGACCCAGTACTTC. Protein product: CASSAGNLQETQYF.

The rearrangement uses TRBV7-9 and TRBJ1-2, with D hard to call. This CDR3 region has 14 residues. CDR1 and CDR2 (germline): SEHNR, FQNEAQ (reference sequence). The ends were cut back, 6 bases at V and 5 bases at J, with 16 bases in the middle. The CDR3 DNA is TGTGCCAGCAGAGGCACGGACCGCCTGTATGGCTACACCTTC. This encodes CASRGTDRLYGYTF. The full variable domain, completed using reference TRBV7-9 and TRBJ1-2, is DTGVSQNPRHKITKRGQNVTFRCDPISEHNRLYWYRQTLGQGPEFLTYFQNEAQLEKSRLLSDRFSAERPKGSFSTLEIQRTEQGDSAMYLCASRGTDRLYGYTFGSGTRLTVV.

This clone showed up just once. This chain joins TRBV20-1 and TRBJ1-1; D remains unclear. In germline, CDR1 is DFQATT, CDR2 SNEGSKA (reference sequence). This CDR3 region has 11 residues. Trimming took 5 bases from V and 7 from J, leaving 11 bases between them. The DNA of the CDR3 is TGCAGTGCTCTTAATAGTGGTGAAGCTTTCTTT. Translation gives CSALNSGEAFF.

V and J are TRBV5-1 and TRBJ2-5; TRBD1 is a possible D gene (6 bases). V was cut by 4 bases and J by 2 bases, with 15 bases left in between. The CDR3 runs to 15 residues. Germline assignment: CDR1 SGHRS and CDR2 YFSETQ. CDR3 nucleotide sequence: TGCGCCAGCAGCCGGCTACAGGGAGCACAAGAGACCCAGTACTTC. This codes for CASSRLQGAQETQYF.

The chain is built from TRBV3-1 (or the pseudogene TRBV3-2) and TRBJ2-7; D remains ambiguous. The V end lost 1 base, the J end lost 6 bases, and 4 bases lay between the germline ends. The germline gives CDR1 LGHDT, CDR2 YNNKEL (reference sequence). CDR3 length: 11 amino acids. The CDR3 spells CASSQVSEQYF. CDR3 nucleotides: TGTGCCAGCAGCCAAGTGTCCGAGCAGTACTTC.

The chain recombines TRBV7-6 with TRBJ2-7; TRBD2 agrees at 7 bases. There are 15 residues in the CDR3. Trimming cost V 0 bases and J 2 bases; bases outside gene matches: 4. Looked up from germline, CDR1 is SGHVS and CDR2 is FNYEAQ. DNA of the CDR3: TGTGCCAGCAGCTTAGCGGCGGGAGCTCCCTACGAGCAGTACTTC. It encodes CASSLAAGAPYEQYF.

This chain connects TRBV3-1 (or the pseudogene TRBV3-2) to TRBJ2-7; 7 positions match TRBD2. This CDR3 is built from 15 residues. Trimming at V came to 0 bases and at J to 8 bases, leaving 10 bases not matched to a gene. Germline V gene data show CDR1 as LGHDT and CDR2 as YNNKEL (reference sequence). In DNA, the CDR3 is TGTGCCAGCAGCCAAGATGCGGGGGTATTCGGTAAGCAGTACTTC. It is translated as CASSQDAGVFGKQYF.

This clone was observed once. This chain links TRBV6-5 with TRBJ1-6; D uncertain. V dropped 6 bases and J dropped 9 bases, with 9 bases sitting between them. The CDR3 consists of 12 residues. The V gene's germline CDR1 is MNHEY and CDR2 SVGAGI. The CDR3 sequence: CASSPEGSPLHF. The CDR3 DNA follows: TGTGCCAGCAGCCCCGAGGGTTCACCCCTCCACTTT.

This chain uses TRBV19 with TRBJ1-1; D is undetermined. The germline gives CDR1 LNHDA, CDR2 SQIVND (reference sequence). The CDR3 consists of 13 residues. Between the trimmed V and J ends, which lost 3 bases and 4 bases, there was a span of 9 bases. DNA of the CDR3: TGTGCCAGTAGTATTGGGCGAATCACTGAAGCTTTCTTT. It specifies CASSIGRITEAFF.

This clone was seen only once. V usage is TRBV5-6 and J usage is TRBJ1-4; 7 bases map to TRBD1. The CDR3 contains 16 residues. Germline V gene lookup returns CDR1 SGHDT and CDR2 YYEEEE. The V segment lost 1 base and the J segment 7 bases; nucleotides outside the gene matches: 10. The CDR3 coding sequence is TGTGCCAGCAGCTTGTCCGACAGGGAGGAGGTTGAAAAACTGTTTTTT. Protein sequence: CASSLSDREEVEKLFF.

The CDR3 coding sequence is TGTGCCAGCAGTGAAGTTGGACTAGCGGGAGTTACAACCTACGAGCAGTACTTC. This codes for CASSEVGLAGVTTYEQYF. The gene calls are TRBV6-1 and TRBJ2-7; TRBD2 matches at 13 bases. With V trimmed by 1 base and J by 2 bases, 8 bases remained unmatched. This CDR3 comprises 18 residues. Germline values: CDR1 MNHNS, CDR2 SASEGT.